This T cell receptor (beta chain) emerged from a study of blood T cells in healthy people across ages. The study drew donors from healthy Caucasian individuals in Russia aged about 6 to 95. It was around 10 milliliters of peripheral blood that were drawn from each donor. Total RNA, at least 5 micrograms per sample, was extracted from PBMCs. Germline values: CDR1 ENHRY, CDR2 SYGVKD. The CDR3 length is 14 residues. Trimming took 5 bases from V and 7 from J, leaving 17 bases between them. Combining a sample-barcoded 5' primer with a J-beta primer mix, a second PCR ran for about 7 to 12 cycles. Each cDNA molecule was tagged by a template-switch adaptor with 12 random nucleotides. Via MiXCR, TCRdb re-called the 5' RACE reads, giving one row per CDR3 protein. The sample shows about 1,500,000 distinct CDR3 sequences, roughly 27% of them seen only once. This clonotype appeared a few times.

The sequencing input was blood. The source is a woman aged 25-40 years in good health. The V gene is TRBV10-3, the J gene TRBJ1-2; D is undetermined. The CDR3 DNA reads TGTGCCATCAGTCCCGAAGGTTCCTGTGGTGGCTACACCTTC. Translation: CAISPEGSCGGYTF.